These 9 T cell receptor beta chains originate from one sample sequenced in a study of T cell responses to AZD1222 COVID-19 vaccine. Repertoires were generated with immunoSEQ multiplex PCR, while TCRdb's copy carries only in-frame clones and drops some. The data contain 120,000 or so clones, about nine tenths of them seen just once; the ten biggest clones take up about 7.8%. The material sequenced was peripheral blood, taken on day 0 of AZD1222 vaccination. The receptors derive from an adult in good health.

The CDR3 loop reads CAWSGQGGNTIYF. As DNA, the CDR3 is TGTGCCTGGAGTGGACAGGGGGGAAACACCATATATTTT. The rearrangement uses TRBV30 and TRBJ1-3; 8 positions agree with TRBD1. CDR1 GTSNPN and CDR2 SVGIG come from the germline V gene (reference sequence). The V gene end was trimmed by 1 base and the J gene end by 4 bases; junction bases not matched to a gene: 0. The length of the CDR3 is 13 residues.

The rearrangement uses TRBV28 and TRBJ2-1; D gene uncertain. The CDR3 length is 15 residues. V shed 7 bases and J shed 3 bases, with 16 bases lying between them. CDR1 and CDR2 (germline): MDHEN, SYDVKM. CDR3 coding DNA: TGTGCCAGCACCCCACGTGGTGGGTTCTACAATGAGCAGTTCTTC. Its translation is CASTPRGGFYNEQFF.

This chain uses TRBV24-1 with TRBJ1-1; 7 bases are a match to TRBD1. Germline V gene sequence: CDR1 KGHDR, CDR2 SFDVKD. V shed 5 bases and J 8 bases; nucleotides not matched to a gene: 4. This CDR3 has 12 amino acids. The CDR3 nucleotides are TGTGCCACCAGTGGACAGGGTAAAGAAGCTTTCTTT. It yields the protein CATSGQGKEAFF.

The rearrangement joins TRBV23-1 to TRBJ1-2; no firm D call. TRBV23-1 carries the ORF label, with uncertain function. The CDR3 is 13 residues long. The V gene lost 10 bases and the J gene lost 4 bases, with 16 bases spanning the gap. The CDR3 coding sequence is TGCGCCACCCCGCGGAAAAGCTTCTATGGCTACACCTTC. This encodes CATPRKSFYGYTF.

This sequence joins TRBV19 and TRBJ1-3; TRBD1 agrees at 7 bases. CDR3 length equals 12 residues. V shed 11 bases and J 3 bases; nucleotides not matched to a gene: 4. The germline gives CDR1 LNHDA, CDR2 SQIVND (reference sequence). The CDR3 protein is CASGQLGNTIYF. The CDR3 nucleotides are TGTGCCTCGGGACAGCTTGGAAACACCATATATTTT. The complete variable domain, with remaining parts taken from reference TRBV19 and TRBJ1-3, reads DGGITQSPKYLFRKEGQNVTLSCEQNLNHDAMYWYRQDPGQGLRLIYYSQIVNDFQKGDIAEGYSVSREKKESFPLTVTSAQKNPTAFYLCASGQLGNTIYFGEGSWLTVV.

CDR3 loop: CASSPLLTGAKPRTDTQYF. The CDR3, as DNA: TGTGCCAGCAGTCCCCTTCTGACAGGGGCTAAACCCAGGACAGATACGCAGTATTTT. The J gene is TRBJ2-3, the V gene TRBV28, with 8 bases aligning to TRBD1. The CDR3 extends over 19 amino acids. Germline V gene lookup returns CDR1 MDHEN and CDR2 SYDVKM. V dropped 5 bases and J dropped 3; count of bases not matched to a gene: 19.

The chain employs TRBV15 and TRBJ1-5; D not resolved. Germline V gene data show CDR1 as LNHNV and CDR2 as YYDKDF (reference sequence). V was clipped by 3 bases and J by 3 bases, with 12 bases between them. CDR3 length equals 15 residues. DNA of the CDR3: TGTGCCACCAGCAGGCTAGGGCAGAACAATCAGCCCCAGCATTTT. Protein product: CATSRLGQNNQPQHF.

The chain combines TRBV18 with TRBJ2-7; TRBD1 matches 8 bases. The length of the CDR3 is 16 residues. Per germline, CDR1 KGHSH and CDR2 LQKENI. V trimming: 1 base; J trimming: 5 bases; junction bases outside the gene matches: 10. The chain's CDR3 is CASSPLQGASTHEQYF. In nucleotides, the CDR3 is TGTGCCAGCTCACCACTTCAGGGGGCGTCTACTCACGAGCAGTACTTC. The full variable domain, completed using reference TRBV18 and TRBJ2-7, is NAGVMQNPRHLVRRRGQEARLRCSPMKGHSHVYWYRQLPEEGLKFMVYLQKENIIDESGMPKERFSAEFPKEGPSILRIQQVVRGDSAAYFCASSPLQGASTHEQYFGPGTRLTVT.

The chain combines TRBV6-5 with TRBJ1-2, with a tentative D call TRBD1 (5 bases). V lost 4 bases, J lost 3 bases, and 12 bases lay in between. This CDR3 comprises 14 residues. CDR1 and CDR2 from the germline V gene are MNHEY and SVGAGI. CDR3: CASSSRGSHYGYTF. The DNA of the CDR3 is TGTGCCAGCAGTTCGAGGGGATCCCACTATGGCTACACCTTC.